This entry describes one T cell receptor (beta chain). This entry belongs to a study of CD8 T cells in Susac syndrome. A quantity of about 0.5 to 1 ug RNA underwent reverse transcription using random hexamers. TCRdb called the immunoSEQ multiplex PCR reads again in MiXCR, with one record for every CDR3 protein. The data show under 200,000 distinct CDR3 sequences, approximately 94% seen once. Germline CDR1 is ENHRY and CDR2 is SYGVKD. V shed 10 bases, J shed 5 bases, and the junction held 5 bases outside the gene matches. This CDR3 has 13 amino acids. The patients with Susac syndrome were individuals who fulfilled the recently defined diagnostic criteria for disease that was either definite or probable. In contrast to the negatively isolated CD8+ and CD4+ T cells, TEMRA cells were FACS-enriched.

This clonotype was obtained from a human donor with Susac syndrome. What was sequenced was CD4+ T cells from PBMCs. The chain combines TRBV10-3 with TRBJ2-1, with 10 nucleotides matching TRBD1. For the CDR3, the DNA is TGTGCCACCGCCGGGACAGGGGACAATGAGCAGTTCTTC. It specifies CATAGTGDNEQFF.